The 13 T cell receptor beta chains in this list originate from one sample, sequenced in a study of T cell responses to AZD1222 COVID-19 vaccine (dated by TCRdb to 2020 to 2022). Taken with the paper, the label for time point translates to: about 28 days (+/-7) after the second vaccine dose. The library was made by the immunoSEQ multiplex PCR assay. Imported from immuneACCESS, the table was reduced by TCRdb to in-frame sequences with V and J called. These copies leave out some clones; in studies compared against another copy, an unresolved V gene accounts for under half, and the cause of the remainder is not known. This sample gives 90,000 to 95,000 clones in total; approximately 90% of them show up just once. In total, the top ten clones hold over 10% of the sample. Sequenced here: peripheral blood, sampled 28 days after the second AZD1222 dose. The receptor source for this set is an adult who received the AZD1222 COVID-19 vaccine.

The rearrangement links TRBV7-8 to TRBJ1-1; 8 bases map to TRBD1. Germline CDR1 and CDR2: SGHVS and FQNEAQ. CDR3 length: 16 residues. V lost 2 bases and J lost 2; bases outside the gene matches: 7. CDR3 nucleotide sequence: TGTGCCAGCAGCTTAATCCAGGGGGCAAGAAACACTGAAGCTTTCTTT. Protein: CASSLIQGARNTEAFF.

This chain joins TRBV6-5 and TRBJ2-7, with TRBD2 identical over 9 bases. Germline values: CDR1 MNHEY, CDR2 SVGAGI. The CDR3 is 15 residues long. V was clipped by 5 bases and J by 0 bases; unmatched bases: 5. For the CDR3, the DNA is TGTGCCAGCAGTATTAGCGGGGGCAGCTCCTACGAGCAGTACTTC. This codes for CASSISGGSSYEQYF.

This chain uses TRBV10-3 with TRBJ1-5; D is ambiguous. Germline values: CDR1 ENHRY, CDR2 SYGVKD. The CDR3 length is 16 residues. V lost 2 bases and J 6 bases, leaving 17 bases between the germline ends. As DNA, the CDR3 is TGTGCCATCAGTGAGAGTCTGAAGCGGCGACCTCAGCCCCAGCATTTT. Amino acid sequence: CAISESLKRRPQPQHF.

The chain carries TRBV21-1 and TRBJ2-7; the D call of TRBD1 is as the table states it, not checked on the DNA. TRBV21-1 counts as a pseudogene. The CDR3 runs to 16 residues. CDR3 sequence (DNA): TGTGCCAGCAGCAAAGATCGGGGACAATCTTTGGTCGAGCAGTACTTC. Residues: CASSKDRGQSLVEQYF.

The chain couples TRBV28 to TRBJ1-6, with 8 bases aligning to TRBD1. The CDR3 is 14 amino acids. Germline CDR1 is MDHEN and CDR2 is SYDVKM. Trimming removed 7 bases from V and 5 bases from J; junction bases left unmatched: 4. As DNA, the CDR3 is TGTGCCAGCAACAACAGGGGGGATAATTCACCCCTCCACTTT. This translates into CASNNRGDNSPLHF.

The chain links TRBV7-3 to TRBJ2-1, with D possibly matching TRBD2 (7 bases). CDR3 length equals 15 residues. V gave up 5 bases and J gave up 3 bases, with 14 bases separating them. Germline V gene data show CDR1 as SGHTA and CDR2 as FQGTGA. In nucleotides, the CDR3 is TGTGCCAGCAGCGCAGGGGCTAGCGGCTACAATGAGCAGTTCTTC. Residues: CASSAGASGYNEQFF.

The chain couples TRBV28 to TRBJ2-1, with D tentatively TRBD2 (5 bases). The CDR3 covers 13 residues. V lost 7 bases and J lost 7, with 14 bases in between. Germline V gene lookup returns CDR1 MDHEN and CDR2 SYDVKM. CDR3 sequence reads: CASTWRGKNEQFF. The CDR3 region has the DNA TGTGCCAGCACCTGGAGAGGGAAGAATGAGCAGTTCTTC.

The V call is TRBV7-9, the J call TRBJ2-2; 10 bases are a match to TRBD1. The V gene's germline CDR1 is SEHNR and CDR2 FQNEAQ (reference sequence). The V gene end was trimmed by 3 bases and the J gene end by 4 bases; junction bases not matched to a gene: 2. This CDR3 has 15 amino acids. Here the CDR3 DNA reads TGTGCCAGCAGCTTCTGGACAGGGGGCACCGGGGAGCTGTTTTTT. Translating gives CASSFWTGGTGELFF.

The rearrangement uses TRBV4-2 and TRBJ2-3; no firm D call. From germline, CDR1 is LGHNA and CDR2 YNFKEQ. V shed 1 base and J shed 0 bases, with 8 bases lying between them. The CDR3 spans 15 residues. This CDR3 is CASSQGTASTDTQYF. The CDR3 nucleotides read TGTGCCAGCAGCCAAGGGACGGCTAGCACAGATACGCAGTATTTT.

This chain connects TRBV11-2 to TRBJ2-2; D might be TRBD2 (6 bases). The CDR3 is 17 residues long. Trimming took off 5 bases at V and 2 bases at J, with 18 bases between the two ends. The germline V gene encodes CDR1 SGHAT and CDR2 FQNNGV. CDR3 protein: CASSLTIPGSNTGELFF. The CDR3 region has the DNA TGTGCCAGCAGCCTAACCATCCCCGGGAGCAACACCGGGGAGCTGTTTTTT.

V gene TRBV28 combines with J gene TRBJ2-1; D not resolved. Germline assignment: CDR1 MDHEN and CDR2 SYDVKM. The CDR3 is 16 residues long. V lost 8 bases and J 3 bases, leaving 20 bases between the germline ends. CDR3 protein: CASAPSSKSIYNEQFF. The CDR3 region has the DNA TGTGCCAGCGCCCCGTCGAGTAAATCAATCTACAATGAGCAGTTCTTC. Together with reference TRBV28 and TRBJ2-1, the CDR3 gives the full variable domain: DVKVTQSSRYLVKRTGEKVFLECVQDMDHENMFWYRQDPGLGLRLIYFSYDVKMKEKGDIPEGYSVSREKKERFSLILESASTNQTSMYLCASAPSSKSIYNEQFFGPGTRLTVL.

CDR3 in amino acids: CASSPDRGNQPQHF. CDR3 nucleotide sequence: TGTGCCAGCAGCCCGGACAGGGGCAATCAGCCCCAGCATTTT. This chain links TRBV4-2 with TRBJ1-5; 8 positions match TRBD1. The V gene end was trimmed by 4 bases and the J gene end by 2 bases; junction bases not matched to a gene: 1. Germline CDR1 LGHNA, CDR2 YNFKEQ. The CDR3 extends over 14 amino acids.

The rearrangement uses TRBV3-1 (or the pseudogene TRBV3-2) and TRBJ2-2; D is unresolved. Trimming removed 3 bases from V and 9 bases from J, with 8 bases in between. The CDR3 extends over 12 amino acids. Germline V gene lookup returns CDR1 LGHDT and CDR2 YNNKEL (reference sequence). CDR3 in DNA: TGTGCCAGCAGCCAGGGCGAATGGGAGCTGTTTTTT. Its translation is CASSQGEWELFF.